These 13 T cell receptor beta chains share one sample of origin, sequenced in a study of T cell repertoires in cytomegalovirus infection. TCRdb ran MiXCR on the reads and lists one entry per CDR3 protein. The repertoire holds 340,000 or so distinct CDR3 sequences, around a quarter seen once, with roughly 15% in the top ten. Their target antigens are unknown. Source: cultured PBMCs, taken from culture after CMV antigen stimulation. The source is a human donor in good health (CMV status not recorded). Some clones in this sample may be carry-over from other donors' samples.

This clonotype was observed a handful of times. V and J are TRBV28 and TRBJ2-7, with D perhaps matching TRBD2 (6 bases). The CDR3 consists of 15 residues. V dropped 3 bases and J dropped 2 bases, with 14 bases sitting between them. Looked up from germline, CDR1 is MDHEN and CDR2 is SYDVKM. The CDR3 DNA follows: TGTGCCAGCAGTTTGGGCCTGCGCGGGACCTACGAGCAGTACTTC. It translates to CASSLGLRGTYEQYF.

This clonotype was seen a handful of times. The rearrangement uses TRBV12-3 or TRBV12-4 and TRBJ2-5, with TRBD2 matching 9 bases. CDR3 size: 12 residues. V lost 8 bases, J lost 4 bases, and 2 bases stayed unmatched. CDR3 protein: CASLLAGETQYF. CDR3 sequence (DNA): TGTGCCAGCTTACTAGCGGGAGAGACCCAGTACTTC.

This rearrangement joins TRBV20-1 to TRBJ2-1; 7 bases are a match to TRBD2. Germline trimming cut 0 bases from V and 3 bases from J; bases unmatched to any gene: 2. This CDR3 is built from 14 residues. Germline-derived CDR1 and CDR2 are DFQATT and SNEGSKA (reference sequence). DNA for the CDR3: TGCAGTGCTAGAGAACCGGGAGGCTACAATGAGCAGTTCTTC. Translation: CSAREPGGYNEQFF.

V and J are TRBV19 and TRBJ2-1, with 12 bases aligning to TRBD2. The V gene's germline CDR1 is LNHDA and CDR2 SQIVND (reference sequence). The CDR3 is 23 amino acids. Germline trimming cut 3 bases from V and 2 bases from J; bases unmatched to any gene: 23. CDR3 in DNA: TGTGCCAGTAGTATTACTATGGACTGGGACCCCGGAGCTAGCGGGAGGGCCTACAATGAGCAGTTCTTC. Protein sequence: CASSITMDWDPGASGRAYNEQFF.

The chain links TRBV4-3 to TRBJ2-3; D may correspond to TRBD1 or TRBD2 (5 bases each). The CDR3 has 17 amino acids. Per the germline V gene, CDR1 is LGHNA and CDR2 is YSLEER. V shed 0 bases and J shed 2 bases, with 15 bases lying between them. The CDR3 reads CASSQEPRGAPTDTQYF. DNA for the CDR3: TGCGCCAGCAGCCAAGAGCCACGAGGGGCGCCCACAGATACGCAGTATTTT.

The gene calls are TRBV19 and TRBJ1-1; D is ambiguous. Trimming removed 3 bases at V and 4 bases at J, with 12 bases between. The germline CDR1 and CDR2 sequences are LNHDA and SQIVND (reference sequence). The CDR3 covers 14 residues. This CDR3 is CASSIGTRSTEAFF. The CDR3 region has the DNA TGTGCCAGTAGTATCGGTACTCGGAGCACTGAAGCTTTCTTT.

The rearrangement uses TRBV6-5 and TRBJ2-7, with D possibly TRBD1 on 6 matching bases. Germline V gene lookup returns CDR1 MNHEY and CDR2 SVGAGI. The length of the CDR3 is 13 residues. The germline V and J ends were trimmed by 0 bases and 7 bases, with 10 bases remaining between them. The CDR3 region has the DNA TGTGCCAGCAGTTACTCACGGCAGGGGGAGCAGTACGTC. The encoded protein is CASSYSRQGEQYV.

About this clonotype itself: A much larger clone differs by one base, so this may be a read error. The V and J genes are TRBV4-2 and TRBJ2-1, with 7 nucleotides matching TRBD2. The CDR3 loop spans 15 amino acids. Germline V gene sequence: CDR1 LGHNA, CDR2 YNFKEQ. The CDR3 is CDSGLGLAVNNEQFF. The CDR3 bases are TGTGACAGCGGACTCGGGCTAGCGGTAAACAATGAGCAGTTCTTC.

J is TRBJ2-1 and V is TRBV9, with D possibly matching TRBD2 (5 bases). Germline V gene sequence: CDR1 SGDLS, CDR2 YYNGEE. The CDR3 covers 14 residues. V lost 0 bases to trimming and J lost 8 bases, with 12 bases between them. The CDR3 sequence: CASSVGPGWDEQFF. The CDR3, as DNA: TGTGCCAGCAGCGTAGGGCCGGGGTGGGATGAGCAGTTCTTC.

The gene calls are TRBV4-2 and TRBJ1-1; D perhaps matches TRBD1 (6 bases). Germline CDR1 LGHNA, CDR2 YNFKEQ. The V gene lost 0 bases and the J gene lost 1 base, with 21 bases spanning the gap. CDR3 length: 19 amino acids. The CDR3 DNA reads as TGTGCCAGCAGCCAAGATAGGACAGCCCGATCCGGAGCGAACACTGAAGCTTTCTTT. Amino acid sequence: CASSQDRTARSGANTEAFF.

This clonotype was observed many times. This rearrangement joins TRBV6-2 or TRBV6-3 to TRBJ2-5; tentatively, D is TRBD2 (5 bases). This CDR3 is 13 amino acids long. Per germline, CDR1 MNHEY and CDR2 SVGEGT. Trimming left V 9 bases short and J 5 bases short, with 16 bases between. CDR3 DNA sequence: TGTGCCAGTCAGGAGGTGACTGGCGAGACCCAGTACTTC. Translating it yields CASQEVTGETQYF.

This clonotype occurred once. The chain carries TRBV4-1 and TRBJ2-7; tentatively, D is TRBD1 (5 bases). Germline V gene data show CDR1 as MGHRA and CDR2 as YSYEKL. The CDR3 runs to 18 residues. V lost 3 bases and J 4 bases, leaving 25 bases between the germline ends. This CDR3 reads CASSQKTVRTYRTYEQYF. In DNA form, the CDR3 reads TGCGCCAGCAGCCAGAAGACAGTTCGCACGTATCGAACTTACGAGCAGTACTTC.

This clonotype was seen a handful of times. The rearrangement uses TRBV20-1 and TRBJ2-3; D ambiguous. The CDR3 consists of 13 residues. Trimming took off 3 bases at V and 2 bases at J, with 9 bases between the two ends. The germline V gene has CDR1 DFQATT and CDR2 SNEGSKA (reference sequence). The CDR3: CSASETNTDTQYF. DNA for the CDR3: TGCAGTGCTAGCGAAACCAACACAGATACGCAGTATTTT.